These T cell receptor beta chains were read from a single sample in a study of T-cell reconstitution after alpha-beta-depleted transplantation in children. Each CDR3 protein is one row after TCRdb ran MiXCR on the PCR reads. This sample has some 200,000 distinct CDR3 sequences, with under 8.5% found just once. This specimen consisted of PBMCs, mostly from graft donor cells, obtained 360 days after TCRalphabeta/CD19-depleted stem cell transplant. The receptors originated from a male patient under 10 years old who had a stem cell transplant for acute myeloid leukemia, so the T cells may come from the graft donor. Each CDR3 is given with its conserved first and last residue. Fields, in order: D gene, clone size, J gene, V gene, CDR3 protein, CDR3 DNA. The D gene is left open where the match is weak. Expanded clones are given a class, and other clones once, few, many or no size at all.

>-|many|TRBJ2-1|TRBV15
CATSRDRFYNEQFF
TGTGCCACCAGCAGAGATCGATTCTACAATGAGCAGTTCTTC
>-|many|TRBJ2-1|TRBV10-2
CASSQGHEQFF
TGCGCCAGCAGCCAGGGCCATGAGCAGTTCTTC
>TRBD2|many|TRBJ2-1|TRBV20-1
CSGGRAYNEQFF
TGCAGTGGCGGGAGAGCCTACAATGAGCAGTTCTTC
>-|few|TRBJ2-6|TRBV29-1
CSVEDPRGRELAGANVLTF
TGCAGCGTTGAAGATCCGCGCGGCAGGGAATTGGCTGGGGCCAACGTCCTGACTTTC
>TRBD2|many|TRBJ2-3|TRBV12-3/TRBV12-4
CASSLAAGVALADF
TGTGCCAGCAGTTTAGCAGCGGGGGTCGCCTTGGCGGATTTT
>TRBD1|many|TRBJ2-3|TRBV10-3
CAITGGDTDTQYF
TGTGCTATCACAGGGGGTGACACAGATACGCAGTATTTT
>-|few|TRBJ1-2|TRBV28
CASSFSGRGRGYTF
TGTGCCAGCAGTTTTAGTGGCCGAGGGAGGGGCTACACCTTC
>TRBD2|many|TRBJ2-7|TRBV10-3
CAIRTSGAYEQYF
TGTGCCATCAGGACTAGCGGAGCTTACGAGCAGTACTTC
>TRBD2|-|TRBJ2-3|TRBV12-3/TRBV12-4
CASSQGLAGGRPDTQYF
TGTGCCAGCAGCCAGGGACTAGCGGGGGGGAGGCCAGATACGCAGTATTTT
>-|-|TRBJ1-6|TRBV7-6
CASSLFPVGEDSYNSPLHF
TGTGCCAGCAGCTTATTCCCAGTTGGGGAGGACTCCTATAATTCACCCCTCCACTTT
>TRBD1|-|TRBJ2-5|TRBV6-2/TRBV6-3
CASRPGTGEETQYF
TGTGCCAGCAGACCCGGGACAGGCGAAGAGACCCAGTACTTC
>-|few|TRBJ1-4|TRBV5-1
CASSLGDAINEKLFF
TGCGCCAGCAGCTTGGGAGACGCCATAAATGAAAAACTGTTTTTT
>TRBD2|-|TRBJ2-1|TRBV29-1
CSARTSDYNEQFF
TGCAGCGCCCGGACTAGCGATTACAATGAGCAGTTCTTC
>TRBD2|-|TRBJ2-1|TRBV7-3
CASSLNSGLAYNEQFF
TGTGCCAGCAGCTTAAATTCGGGACTAGCGTACAATGAGCAGTTCTTC
>-|few|TRBJ2-7|TRBV27
CASSFRDAGIMPHEQYF
TGTGCCAGCAGTTTCCGAGATGCAGGGATTATGCCCCACGAGCAGTACTTC
>-|few|TRBJ2-3|TRBV4-2
CASSQEQADLTDTQYF
TGTGCCAGCAGCCAAGAACAGGCGGACCTCACAGATACGCAGTATTTT
>TRBD2|-|TRBJ2-1|TRBV20-1
CSARVDFPGLRSSYNEQFF
TGCAGTGCTAGAGTGGACTTCCCGGGACTAAGAAGCTCCTACAATGAGCAGTTCTTC
>-|few|TRBJ2-1|TRBV10-1
CARTLGMSSYNEQFF
TGCGCCAGGACTTTAGGGATGAGCTCCTACAATGAGCAGTTCTTC
>-|many|TRBJ2-2|TRBV7-6
CASGRDTGELFF
TGTGCCAGCGGCAGAGACACCGGGGAGCTGTTTTTT
>-|many|TRBJ1-6|TRBV5-1
CASRSGAANSPLHF
TGCGCCAGCAGATCGGGGGCCGCTAATTCACCCCTCCACTTT
>-|few|TRBJ1-1|TRBV12-3/TRBV12-4
CASSFRPRGAFF
TGTGCCAGCAGTTTCCGGCCAAGGGGAGCTTTCTTT
>-|-|TRBJ2-3|TRBV10-3
CATSFQGARTDTQYF
TGTGCCACATCTTTTCAAGGGGCCCGCACAGATACGCAGTATTTT
>TRBD2|once|TRBJ2-5|TRBV20-1
CSAPSSGKQETQYF
TGCAGTGCCCCATCTAGCGGAAAACAAGAGACCCAGTACTTC
>-|-|TRBJ2-5|TRBV2
CASTVEQETQYF
TGTGCCAGCACTGTAGAACAAGAGACCCAGTACTTC
>-|-|TRBJ2-1|TRBV11-3
CASSLGGFHSSSYNEQFF
TGTGCCAGCAGCTTAGGGGGGTTTCATTCCAGCTCCTACAATGAGCAGTTCTTC
>-|-|TRBJ2-7|TRBV5-1
CASSSGTSSYEQYF
TGCGCCAGCAGCTCCGGGACATCCTCCTACGAGCAGTACTTC
>TRBD1|-|TRBJ2-1|TRBV5-1
CASSKQGSSYNEQFF
TGCGCCAGCAGCAAACAGGGGAGCTCCTACAATGAGCAGTTCTTC
>-|few|TRBJ1-1|TRBV5-1
CASSLLPNTEAFF
TGCGCCAGCAGCTTGCTACCGAACACTGAAGCTTTCTTT
>-|-|TRBJ2-3|TRBV19
CASSDWQLSTDTQYF
TGTGCCAGTAGTGATTGGCAGCTTAGCACAGATACGCAGTATTTT
>TRBD2|-|TRBJ2-7|TRBV12-3/TRBV12-4
CASSPSGSYDEQYF
TGTGCCAGCAGCCCCAGCGGGAGCTACGACGAGCAGTACTTC
>-|many|TRBJ2-5|TRBV12-3/TRBV12-4
CASSWGSETQYF
TGTGCCAGCAGTTGGGGTTCGGAGACCCAGTACTTC
>TRBD2|few|TRBJ2-1|TRBV27
CASSPKTSLDEQFF
TGTGCCAGCAGTCCCAAGACTAGCTTGGATGAGCAGTTCTTC
>TRBD2|many|TRBJ2-1|TRBV7-2
CASSYRTSNNEQFF
TGTGCCAGCAGCTATAGGACTAGCAACAATGAGCAGTTCTTC
>TRBD2|few|TRBJ2-7|TRBV20-1
CSASRLAGEEQYF
TGCAGTGCTAGTAGGTTAGCGGGAGAGGAGCAGTACTTC
>-|-|TRBJ1-2|TRBV28
CASSSTGNSPILGYTF
TGTGCCAGCAGTTCGACAGGCAATTCGCCTATACTCGGCTACACCTTC
>TRBD2|many|TRBJ2-1|TRBV5-1
CASSLQTSGGYNEQFF
TGCGCCAGCAGCTTGCAGACTAGCGGGGGCTACAATGAGCAGTTCTTC
>-|many|TRBJ2-4|TRBV5-1
CASSRESDGSGIQYF
TGCGCCAGCAGCCGCGAGAGCGACGGCTCCGGAATTCAGTACTTC
>-|many|TRBJ2-6|TRBV20-1
CSASGANVLTF
TGCAGTGCTAGTGGCGCCAACGTCCTGACTTTC
>-|few|TRBJ2-1|TRBV29-1
CSDRGAGEQFF
TGCAGCGATCGGGGGGCCGGTGAGCAGTTCTTC
>TRBD2|few|TRBJ2-7|TRBV12-3/TRBV12-4
CATRPSGSYEQYF
TGTGCCACGCGTCCGAGCGGGAGCTACGAGCAGTACTTC
>TRBD2|-|TRBJ2-3|TRBV11-2
CASSLGPGGGVTDTQYF
TGTGCCAGCAGCTTAGGGCCTGGCGGGGGAGTCACAGATACGCAGTATTTT
>-|few|TRBJ2-2|TRBV3-1
CASSQDVWQGSGTGELFF
TGTGCCAGCAGCCAAGATGTGTGGCAGGGGTCAGGCACCGGGGAGCTGTTTTTT
>-|many|TRBJ2-1|TRBV12-3/TRBV12-4
CASSLVTSLQFF
TGTGCCAGCAGTTTAGTAACGTCCCTCCAGTTCTTC
>-|-|TRBJ1-1|TRBV20-1
CSARRLGAEAFF
TGCAGTGCTAGGAGGCTCGGAGCTGAAGCTTTCTTT
>-|many|TRBJ1-4|TRBV5-1
CASSTLGNTGEKLFF
TGCGCCAGCAGCACCCTCGGAAATACTGGCGAAAAACTGTTTTTT
>TRBD2|many|TRBJ2-7|TRBV5-4
CASSLWTSGWSYEQYF
TGTGCCAGCAGCTTGTGGACTAGCGGGTGGAGCTACGAGCAGTACTTC
>-|-|TRBJ2-3|TRBV28
CASTPKQLSTDTQYF
TGTGCCAGCACCCCGAAACAGCTTAGCACAGATACGCAGTATTTT
>-|many|TRBJ2-3|TRBV12-3/TRBV12-4
CASSLIGNTQYF
TGTGCCAGCAGTTTGATTGGGAATACGCAGTATTTT
>-|many|TRBJ2-5|TRBV12-3/TRBV12-4
CASSLTGQSWETQYF
TGTGCCAGCAGCTTAACTGGGCAGTCGTGGGAGACCCAGTACTTC
>-|-|TRBJ2-5|TRBV24-1
CATSDPTRGETQYF
TGTGCCACCAGTGACCCGACACGAGGCGAGACCCAGTACTTC
>-|-|TRBJ2-4|TRBV20-1
CSARLGAENIQYF
TGCAGTGCTAGACTAGGGGCAGAAAACATTCAGTACTTC
>-|few|TRBJ1-5|TRBV12-3/TRBV12-4
CASSLVGGNSNQPQHF
TGTGCCAGCAGTTTAGTTGGGGGGAATAGCAATCAGCCCCAGCATTTT